The clone carrying this TCR beta chain was seen repeatedly, ten times or more. The antigen is undetermined. MiXCR was run by TCRdb on the 5' RACE reads, yielding one entry per CDR3 protein. Among around 340,000 distinct CDR3 sequences listed, roughly 9% were seen once. The data stem from a study of identical twins. General observations from the study: The authors drew conclusions from cross-sectional statistical analysis rather than following the same donors. Modelling underestimated the level of out-of-frame TCR alpha sharing observed in monozygotic twins. Abundant beta clonotypes from cord blood had fewer insertions, unlike memory repertoires, which showed none.

This clonotype was sampled from a woman aged 50 to 65 in good health. The specimen sequenced was naive T cells sorted from blood.

The CDR3 region has the DNA TGTGCCATCAGTGAAGGAGGGGCCAACGTCCTGACTTTC. Its translation: CAISEGGANVLTF. This chain uses TRBV10-3 with TRBJ2-6, with D hard to call. The CDR3 extends over 13 amino acids. V was clipped by 3 bases and J by 4 bases, with 4 bases between them. Germline V gives CDR1 ENHRY, CDR2 SYGVKD.